This T cell receptor beta chain was recovered during a study of shared clonotypes between healthy human individuals. Study summary: Samples came from two female and a few male donors aged 18 to 49.

Measured with immunoSEQ multiplex PCR; TCRdb has only the in-frame clones, and not every one. The table includes about 690,000 clones, about 92% detected once. A remark on this clone: What it binds is unknown.

The CDR3 totals 16 residues. CDR1 is LGHNT, CDR2 FRNRAP, per germline. J lost 9 bases, V lost 0 bases, and 10 bases had no gene match. Study observations and caveats: Several donors showed sharing of around 5.3% of naive CD4 clonotypes.

V and J are TRBV12-5 and TRBJ2-1; 8 bases agree with TRBD2. This TCR was sampled from a man aged 18-30 years in good health. Some clones in this sample may be carry-over from other donors' samples. The specimen was memory CD8+ T cells from PBMCs. Subset described: CD45RO+ cells pooled with CCR7-negative TemRA cells. This CDR3 is CASGLVTGGPSVEQFF. CDR3 DNA sequence: TGTGCTAGTGGTTTGGTAACGGGAGGGCCCTCTGTTGAGCAGTTCTTC. Full variable domain (rest looked up from reference TRBV12-5 and TRBJ2-1): DARVTQTPRHKVTEMGQEVTMRCQPILGHNTVFWYRQTMMQGLELLAYFRNRAPLDDSGMPKDRFSAEMPDATLATLKIQPSEPRDSAVYFCASGLVTGGPSVEQFFGPGTRLTVL.